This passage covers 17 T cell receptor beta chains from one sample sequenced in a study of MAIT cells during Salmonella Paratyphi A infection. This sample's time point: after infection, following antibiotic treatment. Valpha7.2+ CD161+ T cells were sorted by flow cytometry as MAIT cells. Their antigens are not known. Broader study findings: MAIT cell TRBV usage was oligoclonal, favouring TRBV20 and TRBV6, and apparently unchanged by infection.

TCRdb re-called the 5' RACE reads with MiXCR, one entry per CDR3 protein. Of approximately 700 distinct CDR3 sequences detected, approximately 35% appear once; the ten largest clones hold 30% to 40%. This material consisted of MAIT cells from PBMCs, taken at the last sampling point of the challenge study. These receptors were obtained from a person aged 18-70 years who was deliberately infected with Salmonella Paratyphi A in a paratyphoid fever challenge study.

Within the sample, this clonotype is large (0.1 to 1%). CDR3 DNA sequence: TGTGCCACCAGTGATTTACAGGGGGACCAAGAGACCCAGTACTTC. This translates into CATSDLQGDQETQYF. The chain is built from TRBV24-1 and TRBJ2-5; 8 bases line up with TRBD1. V lost 1 base to trimming and J lost 0 bases; unmatched junction nucleotides: 0. The CDR3 runs 15 residues. Germline-derived CDR1 and CDR2 are KGHDR and SFDVKD.

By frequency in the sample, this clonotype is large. The CDR3 sequence: CASTGGHGTEAFF. The CDR3, as DNA: TGCGCCAGCACCGGGGGGCACGGCACTGAAGCTTTCTTT. J is TRBJ1-1 and V is TRBV5-1; D perhaps matches TRBD1 (6 bases). V was shortened by 6 bases and J by 4 bases, with 13 bases between the two germline ends. The CDR3 contains 13 residues. Germline V CDR1 and CDR2: SGHRS, YFSETQ.

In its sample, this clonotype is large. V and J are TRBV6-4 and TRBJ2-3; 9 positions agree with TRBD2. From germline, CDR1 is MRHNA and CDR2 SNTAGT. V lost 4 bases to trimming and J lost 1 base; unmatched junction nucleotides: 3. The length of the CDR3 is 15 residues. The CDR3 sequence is CASSVASGGTDTQYF. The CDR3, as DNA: TGTGCCAGCAGTGTAGCTAGCGGGGGCACAGATACGCAGTATTTT.

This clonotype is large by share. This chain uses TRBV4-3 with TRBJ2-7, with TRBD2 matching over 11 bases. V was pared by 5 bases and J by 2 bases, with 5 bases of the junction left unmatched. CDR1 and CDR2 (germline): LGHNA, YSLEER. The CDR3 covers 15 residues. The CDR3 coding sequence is TGCGCCAGCAGCTCCGGACTAGCGGGTCCCTACGAGCAGTACTTC. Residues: CASSSGLAGPYEQYF.

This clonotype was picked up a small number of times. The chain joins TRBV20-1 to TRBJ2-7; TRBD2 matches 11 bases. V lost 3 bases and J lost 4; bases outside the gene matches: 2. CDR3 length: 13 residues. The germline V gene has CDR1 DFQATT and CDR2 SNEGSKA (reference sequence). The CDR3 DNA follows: TGCAGTGCTAGGGGACTAGCGGATTACGAGCAGTACTTC. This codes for CSARGLADYEQYF.

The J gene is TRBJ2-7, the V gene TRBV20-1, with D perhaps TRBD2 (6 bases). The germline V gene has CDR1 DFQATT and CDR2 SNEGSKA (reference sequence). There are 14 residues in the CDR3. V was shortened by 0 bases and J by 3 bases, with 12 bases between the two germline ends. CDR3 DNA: TGCAGTGCTAGAGATCCGGCTAGCGACTACGAGCAGTACTTC. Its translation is CSARDPASDYEQYF.

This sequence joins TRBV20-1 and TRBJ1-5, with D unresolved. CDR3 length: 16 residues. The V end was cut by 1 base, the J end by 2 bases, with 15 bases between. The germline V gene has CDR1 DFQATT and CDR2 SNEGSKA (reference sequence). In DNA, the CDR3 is TGCAGTGCTAGAGGGGCGGTATCCGTGGGCAATCAGCCCCAGCATTTT. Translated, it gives CSARGAVSVGNQPQHF.

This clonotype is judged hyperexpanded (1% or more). The CDR3 sequence: CASSFTAGVGPGELFF. CDR3 coding DNA: TGCGCCAGCAGCTTTACAGCGGGAGTAGGTCCCGGGGAGCTGTTTTTT. This sequence joins TRBV5-1 and TRBJ2-2; 8 bases map to TRBD2. Looked up from germline, CDR1 is SGHRS and CDR2 is YFSETQ. The CDR3 runs to 16 residues. V trimming: 2 bases; J trimming: 6 bases; junction bases outside the gene matches: 9.

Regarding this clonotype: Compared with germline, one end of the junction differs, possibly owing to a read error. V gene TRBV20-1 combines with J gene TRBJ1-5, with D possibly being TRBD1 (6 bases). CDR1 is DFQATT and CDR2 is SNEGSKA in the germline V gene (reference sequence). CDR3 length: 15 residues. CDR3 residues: CSEKGEGEEKKKKKW. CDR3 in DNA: TGCAGTGAGAAAGGAGAGGGGGAAGAGAAGAAGAAAAAGAAGTGG.

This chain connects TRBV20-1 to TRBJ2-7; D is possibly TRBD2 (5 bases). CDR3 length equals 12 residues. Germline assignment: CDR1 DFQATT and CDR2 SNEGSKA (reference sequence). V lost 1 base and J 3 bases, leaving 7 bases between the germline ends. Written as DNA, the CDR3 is TGCAGTGCTAGAGGTAGCGACTACGAGCAGTACTTC. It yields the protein CSARGSDYEQYF.

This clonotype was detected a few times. CDR3 nucleotides: TGTGCCAGCAGTTCTGGGTTCTCTGGGGCCAACGTCCTGACTTTC. This encodes CASSSGFSGANVLTF. V usage is TRBV6-5 and J usage is TRBJ2-6; D gene unclear. V was trimmed by 4 bases and J by 0 bases, leaving 7 bases between them. CDR1 is MNHEY and CDR2 is SVGAGI in the germline V gene. CDR3 length: 15 residues.

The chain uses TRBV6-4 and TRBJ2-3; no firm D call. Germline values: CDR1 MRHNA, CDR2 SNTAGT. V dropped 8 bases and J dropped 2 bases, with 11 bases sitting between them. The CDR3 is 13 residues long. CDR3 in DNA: TGTGCCAGCGCCCGGCGGCCCACAGATACGCAGTATTTT. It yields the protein CASARRPTDTQYF.

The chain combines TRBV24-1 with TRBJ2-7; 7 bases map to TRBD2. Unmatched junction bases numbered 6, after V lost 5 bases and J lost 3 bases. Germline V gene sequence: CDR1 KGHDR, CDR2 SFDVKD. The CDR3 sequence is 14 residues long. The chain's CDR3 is CATSARQRDYEQYF. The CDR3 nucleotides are TGTGCCACCAGTGCTAGGCAGCGGGACTACGAGCAGTACTTC.

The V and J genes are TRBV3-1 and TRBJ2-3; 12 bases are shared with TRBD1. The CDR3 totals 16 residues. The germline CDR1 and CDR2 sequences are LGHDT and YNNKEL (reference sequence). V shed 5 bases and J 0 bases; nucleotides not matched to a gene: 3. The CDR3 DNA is TGTGCCAGCAGCAGGGACAGGGGGCATAGCACAGATACGCAGTATTTT. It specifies CASSRDRGHSTDTQYF.

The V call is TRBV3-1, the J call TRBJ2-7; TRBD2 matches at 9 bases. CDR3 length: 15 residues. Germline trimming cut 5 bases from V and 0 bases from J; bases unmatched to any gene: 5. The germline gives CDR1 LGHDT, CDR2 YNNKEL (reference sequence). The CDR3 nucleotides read TGTGCCAGCAGCTTTAGCGGGGGAAGCTCCTACGAGCAGTACTTC. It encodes CASSFSGGSSYEQYF.

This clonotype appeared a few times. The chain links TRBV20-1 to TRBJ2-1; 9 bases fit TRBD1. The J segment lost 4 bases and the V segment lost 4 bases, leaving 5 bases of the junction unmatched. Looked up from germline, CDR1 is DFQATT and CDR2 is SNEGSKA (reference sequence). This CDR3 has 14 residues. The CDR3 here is CSATPGQGYNEQFF. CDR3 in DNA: TGCAGTGCTACTCCGGGACAGGGTTACAATGAGCAGTTCTTC.

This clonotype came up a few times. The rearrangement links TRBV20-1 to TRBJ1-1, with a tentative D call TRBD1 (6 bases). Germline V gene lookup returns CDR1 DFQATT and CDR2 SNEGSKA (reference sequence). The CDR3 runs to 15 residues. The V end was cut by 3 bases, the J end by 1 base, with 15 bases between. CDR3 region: CSASPFETGNTEAFF. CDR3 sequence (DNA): TGCAGTGCTAGTCCCTTCGAGACAGGGAACACTGAAGCTTTCTTT.